Sequencing of this T cell receptor (beta chain) was carried out in a study of cytomegalovirus exposure and HLA in healthy donors. Everyone who donated was a healthy bone marrow donor. Germline V CDR1 and CDR2: SGDLS, YYNGEE. The CDR3 length is 8 residues. V was clipped by 4 bases and J by 15 bases, with 5 bases between them. General study points: Reportedly, a later analysis found an Asian-associated ancestry cluster had fewer N-insertions than the approximately 670-donor mean. Being indistinguishable, some V segments were excluded, TRBV6-2 and TRBV6-3 among them.

13 Jbeta primers and 60 Vbeta primers were used for the PCR. In the authors' workflow: Per a later analysis, the number of unique TCR beta chains was around 79 million, of which roughly 9.9 million were shared. TCRdb keeps only in-frame clones here, not all; method: immunoSEQ multiplex PCR. For V, J and clone size, that table is used; D and trimming come from the DNA. The sample lists more than 150,000 clones, less than 90% seen once, with about 0.21% in the top ten. With regard to this clone: Its antigen is not known.

The source material was PBMCs. The chain uses TRBV9 and TRBJ2-1, with D uncertain. This TCR came from a girl less than two years old in good health and CMV-seronegative. The CDR3 here is CASSHSFF. CDR3 nucleotides: TGTGCCAGCAGCCACTCGTTCTTC.